A single T cell receptor beta chain is shown here with its context. Antigen specificity is unknown. Assay: immunoSEQ multiplex PCR; the TCRdb copy retains only in-frame clones and omits some. The sample comprises about 150,000 clones, over 80% of which are singletons, and roughly 3.8% rests with the top ten. These data originate in a study of T cell responses to AZD1222 COVID-19 vaccine. General study findings and limits: Possibly, clonal diversity was underestimated; donors were largely white British and included more females. Every sample of the repertoires postdated the peak T cell response. Unmutated variant regions are reportedly targeted by nearly half of spike-specific TCRs. The CD4 TCRs associated with vaccination extended across spike and predominated at 160-218 and 743-854.

Trimming took off 0 bases at V and 7 bases at J, with 16 bases between the two ends. CDR3 size: 16 residues. Germline CDR1 reads LNHNV; CDR2 reads YYDKDF (reference sequence). The sequences come from peripheral blood, collected 28 days after the second AZD1222 dose. The chain joins TRBV15 to TRBJ2-1, with D possibly called TRBD1 or TRBD2 (5 bases each). The receptor comes from an adult who received the AZD1222 COVID-19 vaccine. Here the CDR3 reads CATSREGTSGGNEQFF. DNA for the CDR3: TGTGCCACCAGCAGAGAAGGAACTTCTGGGGGTAATGAGCAGTTCTTC.